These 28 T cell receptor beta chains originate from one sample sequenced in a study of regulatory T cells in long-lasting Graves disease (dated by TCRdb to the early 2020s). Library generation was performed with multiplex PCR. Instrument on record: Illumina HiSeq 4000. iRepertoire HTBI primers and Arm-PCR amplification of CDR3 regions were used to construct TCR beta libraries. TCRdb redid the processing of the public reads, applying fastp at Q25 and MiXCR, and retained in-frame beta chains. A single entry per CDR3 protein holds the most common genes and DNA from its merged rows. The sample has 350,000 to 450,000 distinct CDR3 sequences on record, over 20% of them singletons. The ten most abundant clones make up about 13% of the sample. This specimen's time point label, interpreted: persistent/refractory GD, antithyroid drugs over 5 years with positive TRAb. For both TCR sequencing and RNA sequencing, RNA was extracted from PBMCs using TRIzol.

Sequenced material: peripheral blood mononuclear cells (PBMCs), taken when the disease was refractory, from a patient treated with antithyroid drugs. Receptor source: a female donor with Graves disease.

DNA of the CDR3: TGTGCCAGCAATGCGGACAGGGCCACGACAGATACGCAGTATTTT. This translates into CASNADRATTDTQYF. The rearrangement uses TRBV28 and TRBJ2-3, with TRBD1 matching over 8 bases. CDR3 length: 15 amino acids. The germline gives CDR1 MDHEN, CDR2 SYDVKM. Trimming cost V 7 bases and J 3 bases; bases outside gene matches: 9.

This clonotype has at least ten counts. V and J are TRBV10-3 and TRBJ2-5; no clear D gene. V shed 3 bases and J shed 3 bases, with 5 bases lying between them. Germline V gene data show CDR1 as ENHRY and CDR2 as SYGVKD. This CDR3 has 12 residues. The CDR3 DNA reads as TGTGCCATCAGTGACGTTAAAGAGACCCAGTACTTC. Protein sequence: CAISDVKETQYF.

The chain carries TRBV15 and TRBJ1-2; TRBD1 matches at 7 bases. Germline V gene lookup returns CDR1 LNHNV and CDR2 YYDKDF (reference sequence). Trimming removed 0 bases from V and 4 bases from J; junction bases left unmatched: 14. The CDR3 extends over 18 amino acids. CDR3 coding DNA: TGTGCCACCAGCAGAGACTACCGGTTAGAAGGGGGCGCCTATGGCTACACCTTC. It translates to CATSRDYRLEGGAYGYTF.

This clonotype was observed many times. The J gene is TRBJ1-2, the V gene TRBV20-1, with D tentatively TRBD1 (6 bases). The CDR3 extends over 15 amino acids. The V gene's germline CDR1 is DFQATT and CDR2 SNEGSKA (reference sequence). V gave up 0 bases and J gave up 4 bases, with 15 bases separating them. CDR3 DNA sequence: TGCAGTGCTAGAGACCGGGACATAGACTCCTATGGCTACACCTTC. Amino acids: CSARDRDIDSYGYTF.

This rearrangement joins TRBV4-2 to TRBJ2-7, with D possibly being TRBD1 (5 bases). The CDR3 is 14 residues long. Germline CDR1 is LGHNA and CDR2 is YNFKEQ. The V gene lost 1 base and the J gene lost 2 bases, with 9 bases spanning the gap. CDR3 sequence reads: CASSQAKGTYEQYF. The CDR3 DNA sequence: TGTGCCAGCAGCCAAGCGAAGGGGACCTACGAGCAGTACTTC.

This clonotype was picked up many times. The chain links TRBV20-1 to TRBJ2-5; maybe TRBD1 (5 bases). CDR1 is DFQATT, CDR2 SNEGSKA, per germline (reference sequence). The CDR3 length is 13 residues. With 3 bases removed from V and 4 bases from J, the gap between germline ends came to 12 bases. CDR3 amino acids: CSARGDSLETQYF. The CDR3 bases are TGCAGTGCTAGGGGTGACAGCTTAGAGACCCAGTACTTC.

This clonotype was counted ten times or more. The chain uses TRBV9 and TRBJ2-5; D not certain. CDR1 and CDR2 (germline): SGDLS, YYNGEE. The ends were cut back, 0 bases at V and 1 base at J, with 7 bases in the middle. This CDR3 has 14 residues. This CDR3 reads CASSVAGSQETQYF. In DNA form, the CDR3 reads TGTGCCAGCAGCGTAGCTGGCTCCCAAGAGACCCAGTACTTC.

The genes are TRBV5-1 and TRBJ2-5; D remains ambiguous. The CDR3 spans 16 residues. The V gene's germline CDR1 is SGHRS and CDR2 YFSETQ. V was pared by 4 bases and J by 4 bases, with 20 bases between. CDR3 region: CASSPLQSVELETQYF. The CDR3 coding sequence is TGCGCCAGCAGCCCTTTACAGAGCGTTGAGCTAGAGACCCAGTACTTC.

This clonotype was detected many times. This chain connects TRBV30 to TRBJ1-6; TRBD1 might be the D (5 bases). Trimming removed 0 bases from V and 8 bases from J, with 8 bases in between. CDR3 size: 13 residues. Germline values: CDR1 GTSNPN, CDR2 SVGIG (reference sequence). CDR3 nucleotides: TGTGCCTGGAGTGTACAGGAGGATTCACCCCTCCACTTT. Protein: CAWSVQEDSPLHF.

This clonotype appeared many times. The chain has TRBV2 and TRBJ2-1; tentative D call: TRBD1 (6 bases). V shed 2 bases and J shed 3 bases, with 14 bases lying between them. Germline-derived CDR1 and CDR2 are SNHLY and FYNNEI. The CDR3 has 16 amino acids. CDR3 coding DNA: TGTGCCAGCAGTGAAAGGGGGAAGGGGCTCTACAATGAGCAGTTCTTC. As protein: CASSERGKGLYNEQFF.

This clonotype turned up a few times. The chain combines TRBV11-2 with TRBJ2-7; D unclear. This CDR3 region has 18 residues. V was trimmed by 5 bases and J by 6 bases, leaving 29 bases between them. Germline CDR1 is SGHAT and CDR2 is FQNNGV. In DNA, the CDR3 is TGTGCCAGCAGCCCGTCGGGTATATCGTTAACGGTTTCCGGCGAGCAGTACTTC. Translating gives CASSPSGISLTVSGEQYF.

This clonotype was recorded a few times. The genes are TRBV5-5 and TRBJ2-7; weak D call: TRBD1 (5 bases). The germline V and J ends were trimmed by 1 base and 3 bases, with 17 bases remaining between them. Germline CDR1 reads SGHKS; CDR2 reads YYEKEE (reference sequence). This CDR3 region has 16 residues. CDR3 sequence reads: CASSLPLTEFNYEQYF. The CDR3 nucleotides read TGTGCCAGCAGCTTGCCGCTGACAGAGTTCAACTACGAGCAGTACTTC.

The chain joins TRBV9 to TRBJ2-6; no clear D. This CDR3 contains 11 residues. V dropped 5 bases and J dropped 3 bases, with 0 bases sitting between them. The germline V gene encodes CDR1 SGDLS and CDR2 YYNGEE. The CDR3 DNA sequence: TGTGCCAGCAGTGGGGCCAACGTCCTGACTTTC. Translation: CASSGANVLTF.

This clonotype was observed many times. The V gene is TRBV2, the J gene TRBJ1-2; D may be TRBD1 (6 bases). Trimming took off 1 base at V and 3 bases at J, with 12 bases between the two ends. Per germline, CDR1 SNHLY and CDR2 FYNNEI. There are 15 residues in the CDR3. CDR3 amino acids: CASSEVAGAYYGYTF. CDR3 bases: TGTGCCAGCAGTGAAGTGGCAGGGGCGTACTATGGCTACACCTTC.

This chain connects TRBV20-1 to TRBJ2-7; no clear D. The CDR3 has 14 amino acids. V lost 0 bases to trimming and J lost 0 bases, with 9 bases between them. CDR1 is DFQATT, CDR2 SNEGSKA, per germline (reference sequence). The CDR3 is CSARDRKSSYEQYF. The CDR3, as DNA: TGCAGTGCTAGAGATAGGAAAAGCTCCTACGAGCAGTACTTC.

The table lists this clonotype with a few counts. As DNA, the CDR3 is TGTGCCAGCAGCTCCGGGACAGCGATCTACGAGCAGTACTTC. This gives the protein CASSSGTAIYEQYF. J is TRBJ2-7 and V is TRBV11-2, with 7 bases matching TRBD1. Germline values: CDR1 SGHAT, CDR2 FQNNGV. V was pared by 4 bases and J by 3 bases, with 6 bases of the junction left unmatched. This CDR3 comprises 14 residues.

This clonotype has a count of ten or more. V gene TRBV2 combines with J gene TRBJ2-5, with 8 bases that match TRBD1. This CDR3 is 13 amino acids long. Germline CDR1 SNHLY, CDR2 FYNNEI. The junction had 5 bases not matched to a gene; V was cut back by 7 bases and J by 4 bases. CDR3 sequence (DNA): TGTGCCAGCAACTTCGACAGGGGAGAGACCCAGTACTTC. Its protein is CASNFDRGETQYF. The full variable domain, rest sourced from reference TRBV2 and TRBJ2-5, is EPEVTQTPSHQVTQMGQEVILRCVPISNHLYFYWYRQILGQKVEFLVSFYNNEISEKSEIFDDQFSVERPDGSNFTLKIRSTKLEDSAMYFCASNFDRGETQYFGPGTRLLVL.

CDR3 in DNA: TGCAGTGCAAACAGGGGGCCAACACAAGAGACCCAGTACTTC. This translates into CSANRGPTQETQYF. The V gene is TRBV20-1, the J gene TRBJ2-5; 9 nucleotides agree with TRBD1. After removal of 6 bases from V and 2 bases from J, the junction contained 7 bases not matched to a gene. CDR1 is DFQATT and CDR2 is SNEGSKA in the germline V gene (reference sequence). The CDR3 length is 14 residues.

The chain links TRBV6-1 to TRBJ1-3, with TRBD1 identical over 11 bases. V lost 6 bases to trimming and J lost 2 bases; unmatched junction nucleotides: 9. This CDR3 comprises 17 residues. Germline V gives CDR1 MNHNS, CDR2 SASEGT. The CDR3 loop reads CASREPGQGVTGNTIYF. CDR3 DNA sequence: TGTGCCAGCAGGGAACCGGGACAGGGGGTCACTGGAAACACCATATATTTT.

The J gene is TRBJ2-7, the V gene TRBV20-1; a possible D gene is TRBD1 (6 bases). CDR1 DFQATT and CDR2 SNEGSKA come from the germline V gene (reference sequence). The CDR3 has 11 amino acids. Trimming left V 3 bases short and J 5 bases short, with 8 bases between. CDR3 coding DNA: TGCAGTGCTAGGGGGGCCGACGAGCAGTACTTC. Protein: CSARGADEQYF.

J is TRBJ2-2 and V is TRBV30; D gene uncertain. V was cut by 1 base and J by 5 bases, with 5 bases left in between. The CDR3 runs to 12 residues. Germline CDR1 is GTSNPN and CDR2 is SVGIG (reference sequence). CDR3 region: CAWSGVTGELFF. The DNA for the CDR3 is TGTGCCTGGAGTGGAGTTACCGGGGAGCTGTTTTTT. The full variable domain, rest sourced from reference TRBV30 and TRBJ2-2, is SQTIHQWPATLVQPVGSPLSLECTVEGTSNPNLYWYRQAAGRGLQLLFYSVGIGQISSEVPQNLSASRPQDRQFILSSKKLLLSDSGFYLCAWSGVTGELFFGEGSRLTVL.

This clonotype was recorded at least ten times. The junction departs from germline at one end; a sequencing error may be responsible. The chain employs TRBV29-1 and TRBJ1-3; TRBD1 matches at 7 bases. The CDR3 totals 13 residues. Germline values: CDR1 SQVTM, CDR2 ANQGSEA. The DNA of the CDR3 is TGTGGGGGGGGGGACAGCTCTGGAAACACCATATATTTT. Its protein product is CGGGDSSGNTIYF.

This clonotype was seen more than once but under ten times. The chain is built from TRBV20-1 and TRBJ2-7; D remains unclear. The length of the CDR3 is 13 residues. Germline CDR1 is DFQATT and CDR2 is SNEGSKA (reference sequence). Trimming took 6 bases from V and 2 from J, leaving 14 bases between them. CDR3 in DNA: TGCAGTGCAACCGACGGAGAGGCCTACGAGCAGTACTTC. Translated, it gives CSATDGEAYEQYF.

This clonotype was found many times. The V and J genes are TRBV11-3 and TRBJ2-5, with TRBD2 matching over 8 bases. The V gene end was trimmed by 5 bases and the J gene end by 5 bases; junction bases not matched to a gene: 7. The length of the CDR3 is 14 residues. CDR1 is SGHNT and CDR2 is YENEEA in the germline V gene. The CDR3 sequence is CASSQAGAGETQYF. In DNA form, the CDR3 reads TGTGCCAGCAGCCAAGCGGGAGCGGGTGAGACCCAGTACTTC.

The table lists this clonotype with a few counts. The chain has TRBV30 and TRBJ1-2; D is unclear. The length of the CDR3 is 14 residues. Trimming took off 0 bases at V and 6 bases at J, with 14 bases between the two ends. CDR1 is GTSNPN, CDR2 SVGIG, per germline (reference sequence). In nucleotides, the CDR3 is TGTGCCTGGAGTGTACCGTGGGAGAGGGATGGCTACACCTTC. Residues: CAWSVPWERDGYTF.

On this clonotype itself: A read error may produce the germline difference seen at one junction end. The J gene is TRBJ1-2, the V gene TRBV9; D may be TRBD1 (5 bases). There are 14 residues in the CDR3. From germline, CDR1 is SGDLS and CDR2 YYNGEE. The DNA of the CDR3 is TGTGCCAGCAGCCCGGGAGAGGGGCTTGGTGGCTGCACCTTC. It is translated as CASSPGEGLGGCTF.

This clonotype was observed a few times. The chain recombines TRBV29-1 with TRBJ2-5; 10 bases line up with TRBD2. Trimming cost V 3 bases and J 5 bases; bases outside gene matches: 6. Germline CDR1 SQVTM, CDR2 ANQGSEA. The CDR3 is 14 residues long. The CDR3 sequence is CSVESLAGEETQYF. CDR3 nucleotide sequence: TGCAGCGTTGAGTCCCTAGCGGGAGAGGAGACCCAGTACTTC.

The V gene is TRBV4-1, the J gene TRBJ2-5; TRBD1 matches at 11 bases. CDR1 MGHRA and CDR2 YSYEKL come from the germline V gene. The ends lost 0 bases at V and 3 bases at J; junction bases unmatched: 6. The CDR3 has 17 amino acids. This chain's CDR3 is CASSQDLSGQGEETQYF. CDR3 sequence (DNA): TGCGCCAGCAGCCAAGACCTCTCGGGACAGGGGGAAGAGACCCAGTACTTC.